One and the same sample provided the 21 T cell receptor beta chains below, sequenced in a study of post-analysis software for immune sequencing data. Findings of the study overall: The study found TRBV5-6, TRBV5-1 and TRBV20-1 among roughly 5 TRBV segments more frequent in patients than controls.

These receptors have no known antigen. Prepared libraries of TCR beta cDNA carried unique molecular identifiers. TCRdb recomputed calls from the PCR reads with MiXCR, one row per CDR3 protein. The sample lists a few hundred thousand distinct CDR3 sequences; under 55% were seen once. Sequenced material: blood. These receptors originate from a girl aged 10 to 17 with multiple sclerosis.

This clonotype occurred once. J is TRBJ2-5 and V is TRBV6-5; the D gene is possibly TRBD1 (6 bases). CDR1 and CDR2 (germline): MNHEY, SVGAGI. The V end lost 11 bases, the J end lost 11 bases, and 24 bases lay between the germline ends. This CDR3 comprises 13 residues. In nucleotides, the CDR3 is TGTGCCTCAGCTGGGGACACCCCTAGGGAGCAGTACTTC. It codes for CASAGDTPREQYF.

The chain has TRBV7-2 and TRBJ1-2; no reliable D call. The V and J ends lost 4 bases and 4 bases respectively, with 7 bases between them. The CDR3 runs 12 residues. Germline V gene sequence: CDR1 SGHTA, CDR2 FQGNSA. The CDR3 region has the DNA TGTGCCAGCAGCTCCCGGGGCTATGGCTACACCTTC. Translating it yields CASSSRGYGYTF. The full variable domain, completed using reference TRBV7-2 and TRBJ1-2, is GAGVSQSPSNKVTEKGKDVELRCDPISGHTALYWYRQSLGQGLEFLIYFQGNSAPDKSGLPSDRFSAERTGGSVSTLTIQRTQQEDSAVYLCASSSRGYGYTFGSGTRLTVV.

This clonotype came up once. The chain links TRBV2 to TRBJ1-5, with 8 positions matching TRBD1. The CDR3 runs 14 residues. The germline V gene has CDR1 SNHLY and CDR2 FYNNEI. J lost 5 bases, V lost 6 bases, and 6 bases had no gene match. The CDR3 reads CASRDRTGHQPQHF. Here the CDR3 DNA reads TGTGCCAGCAGGGATAGGACAGGGCATCAGCCCCAGCATTTT.

This clonotype showed up just a few times. The CDR3 region is CASSTHYNEQFF. DNA for the CDR3: TGCGCCAGCAGCACGCACTACAATGAGCAGTTCTTC. The chain recombines TRBV5-1 with TRBJ2-1; D is unresolved. Germline CDR1 reads SGHRS; CDR2 reads YFSETQ. The CDR3 loop spans 12 amino acids. V gave up 4 bases and J gave up 3 bases, with 5 bases separating them.

V and J are TRBV20-1 and TRBJ2-3; 9 nucleotides line up with TRBD1. Germline CDR1 is DFQATT and CDR2 is SNEGSKA (reference sequence). This CDR3 contains 16 residues. Trimming took 3 bases from V and 4 from J; bases not matched to a gene: 11. Written as DNA, the CDR3 is TGCAGTGCTAGCATTACAGGGGGCGATTTCGCAGATACGCAGTATTTT. Translated, it gives CSASITGGDFADTQYF.

The V call is TRBV25-1, the J call TRBJ2-3, with 8 positions matching TRBD2. Germline-derived CDR1 and CDR2 are MGHDK and SYGVNS. The CDR3 sequence is 18 residues long. With 3 bases clipped from V and 1 base from J, the junction kept 12 bases outside the gene matches. In DNA, the CDR3 is TGTGCCAGCAGTGAGGCCTTCTTTACTAGCGGAGGCACAGATACGCAGTATTTT. Translation gives CASSEAFFTSGGTDTQYF.

This clonotype was counted many times. CDR3: CASSLAGATDTQYF. The DNA for the CDR3 is TGTGCCAGCAGTCTAGCGGGAGCGACAGATACGCAGTATTTT. This chain uses TRBV9 with TRBJ2-3, with 10 nucleotides matching TRBD2. The CDR3 consists of 14 residues. Per germline, CDR1 SGDLS and CDR2 YYNGEE. With 5 bases clipped from V and 3 bases from J, the junction kept 3 bases outside the gene matches.

This clonotype was observed once. At one end, the junction sequence differs from germline, possibly due to a read error. The chain employs TRBV25-1 and TRBJ2-2; no definite D call. The CDR3 consists of 16 residues. Germline V gene lookup returns CDR1 MGHDK and CDR2 SYGVNS. The CDR3 DNA sequence: TGTGCCTGCAGTGAGTTCCAGGCTCAGTACACCGGGGAGCTGTTTTTT. As protein: CACSEFQAQYTGELFF. The full variable domain, in which reference TRBV25-1 and TRBJ2-2 provide the parts outside the CDR3, is EADIYQTPRYLVIGTGKKITLECSQTMGHDKMYWYQQDPGMELHLIHYSYGVNSTEKGDLSSESTVSRIRTEHFPLTLESARPSHTSQYLCACSEFQAQYTGELFFGEGSRLTVL.

This clonotype was seen a handful of times. CDR3 bases: TGTGCCAGCAGTTACTCATGGTCCTCGGGGACAGATACGCAGTATTTT. Encoded protein: CASSYSWSSGTDTQYF. This chain joins TRBV6-5 and TRBJ2-3; D is perhaps TRBD2 (5 bases). Trimming removed 0 bases from V and 3 bases from J, with 13 bases in between. The CDR3 sequence is 16 residues long. CDR1 MNHEY and CDR2 SVGAGI come from the germline V gene.

The genes are TRBV9 and TRBJ1-1; D unclear. V lost 2 bases, J lost 1 base, and 9 bases lay in between. Per germline, CDR1 SGDLS and CDR2 YYNGEE. This CDR3 contains 14 residues. CDR3 residues: CASSVGEANTEAFF. CDR3 coding DNA: TGTGCCAGCAGCGTCGGGGAGGCGAACACTGAAGCTTTCTTT.

The chain recombines TRBV20-1 with TRBJ2-5; D might be TRBD1 or TRBD2, each matching 5 bases. CDR1 and CDR2 from the germline V gene are DFQATT and SNEGSKA (reference sequence). The CDR3 covers 17 residues. The V end was cut by 5 bases, the J end by 2 bases, with 24 bases between. The CDR3: CSAGGVVGLTDQETQYF. The DNA of the CDR3 is TGCAGTGCTGGGGGAGTTGTTGGGTTGACAGATCAAGAGACCCAGTACTTC.

This chain links TRBV7-9 with TRBJ2-3, with D possibly called TRBD1 or TRBD2 (5 bases each). The CDR3 totals 14 residues. V lost 3 bases and J 4 bases, leaving 11 bases between the germline ends. Germline V CDR1 and CDR2: SEHNR, FQNEAQ (reference sequence). CDR3 nucleotides: TGTGCCAGCAGCTTTACCCAGGGAGCAGATACGCAGTATTTT. It codes for CASSFTQGADTQYF.

The chain recombines TRBV5-1 with TRBJ2-7, with TRBD1 matching over 9 bases. J gave up 6 bases and V 4 bases, and 8 bases lay outside the gene matches. The CDR3 has 14 residues. Looked up from germline, CDR1 is SGHRS and CDR2 is YFSETQ. The CDR3 sequence is CASSTGQGPLEQYF. In DNA, the CDR3 is TGCGCCAGCAGCACGGGACAGGGCCCCCTCGAGCAGTACTTC. The full variable domain, completed using reference TRBV5-1 and TRBJ2-7, is KAGVTQTPRYLIKTRGQQVTLSCSPISGHRSVSWYQQTPGQGLQFLFEYFSETQRNKGNFPGRFSGRQFSNSRSEMNVSTLELGDSALYLCASSTGQGPLEQYFGPGTRLTVT.

This clonotype has more than one count but fewer than ten. J is TRBJ1-2 and V is TRBV6-1; D gene unclear. The CDR3 is 14 residues long. V shed 4 bases and J shed 2 bases, with 11 bases lying between them. In germline, CDR1 is MNHNS, CDR2 SASEGT. CDR3 DNA: TGTGCCAGCAGTGTGGAGGGAGGGAACTATGGCTACACCTTC. Its translation: CASSVEGGNYGYTF.

This chain joins TRBV28 and TRBJ2-5, with TRBD1 matching over 9 bases. The DNA matches TRBJ2-7 better at its end, which makes the J call doubtful. CDR3 size: 13 residues. Germline V gene data show CDR1 as MDHEN and CDR2 as SYDVKM. This chain's CDR3 is CASSTGGRVEQYF. The CDR3 nucleotides read TGTGCCAGCAGCACAGGGGGCCGGGTCGAGCAGTACTTC.

The sample holds a few counts of this clonotype. The J gene is TRBJ2-7, the V gene TRBV29-1; D may be TRBD2 (6 bases). Germline assignment: CDR1 SQVTM and CDR2 ANQGSEA. This CDR3 spans 15 amino acids. Trimming took off 4 bases at V and 6 bases at J, with 22 bases between the two ends. CDR3 region: CSVVVGGKTSLEQYF. The CDR3 DNA follows: TGCAGCGTTGTTGTGGGAGGCAAGACCAGCCTCGAGCAGTACTTC.

The rearrangement links TRBV10-3 to TRBJ2-3; D call uncertain. There are 11 residues in the CDR3. CDR1 is ENHRY, CDR2 SYGVKD, per germline. Trimming pared 8 bases from V and 6 bases from J, leaving 9 bases between. The DNA for the CDR3 is TGTGCCATCGGCAGTCGGGATACGCAGTATTTT. It codes for CAIGSRDTQYF.

The chain has TRBV3-1 and TRBJ2-3; no clear D. CDR1 LGHDT and CDR2 YNNKEL come from the germline V gene (reference sequence). V lost 0 bases to trimming and J lost 3 bases, with 16 bases between them. The CDR3 loop spans 17 amino acids. In nucleotides, the CDR3 is TGTGCCAGCAGCCAAGATAGAGGCAGGCGTGGAACAGATACGCAGTATTTT. Amino acid sequence: CASSQDRGRRGTDTQYF.

The chain links TRBV7-3 to TRBJ2-1; 11 nucleotides match TRBD2. V lost 5 bases, J lost 6 bases, and 6 bases stayed unmatched. The germline gives CDR1 SGHTA, CDR2 FQGTGA. The CDR3 has 15 amino acids. CDR3 sequence reads: CASSRGLAGSNEQFF. The CDR3 DNA reads as TGTGCCAGCAGCCGCGGACTAGCGGGCAGCAATGAGCAGTTCTTC.

This chain uses TRBV5-1 with TRBJ2-5, with D possibly being TRBD1 (5 bases). The CDR3 has 14 amino acids. V dropped 0 bases and J dropped 1 base, with 7 bases sitting between them. Germline assignment: CDR1 SGHRS and CDR2 YFSETQ. CDR3 coding DNA: TGCGCCAGCAGCTTGGGACAGACCCAAGAGACCCAGTACTTC. Amino acid sequence: CASSLGQTQETQYF.

The chain joins TRBV5-1 to TRBJ2-1; D is unresolved. CDR3 length: 14 amino acids. Germline values: CDR1 SGHRS, CDR2 YFSETQ. Trimming left V 0 bases short and J 5 bases short, with 9 bases between. The CDR3 here is CASSLEGLDNEQFF. In nucleotides, the CDR3 is TGCGCCAGCAGCTTGGAAGGGCTAGACAATGAGCAGTTCTTC.